This T cell receptor beta chain was recovered during a study of CD8+ T cells in alopecia areata (dated by TCRdb to 2016 to 2018). About the full investigation: Treated patients were enrolled in an open-label pilot trial of oral tofacitinib at 5 to 10 mg twice daily for moderate-to-severe alopecia areata. Tofacitinib was administered for 6 to 18 months, and 6 months of follow-up off drug were then conducted to assess delayed response and recurrence. In both human patients and the C3H/HeJ mouse model, the study applied high-throughput TCRbeta sequencing to look at T cell clonal expansion in alopecia areata. In humans, TCRbeta sequencing was performed on scalp tissue and on sorted CD4+ and CD8+ peripheral blood T cells from healthy controls and from patients with patchy or totalis/universalis alopecia areata. Tofacitinib-treated patients had biopsies at baseline and at 4 and 24 weeks of treatment, with a later scalp biopsy in several patients. Scalp clonality was compared among normal scalp (n=4), patchy alopecia areata scalp (n=8), and alopecia totalis/universalis scalp (n=8). RNA was obtained with the PAXgene miRNA kit for fixed scalp, the miRNeasy kit for PBMCs, and the RNeasy kit for mouse skin. TCRbeta CDR3 regions were amplified by immunoSEQ multiplex PCR with 35 Vbeta forward and 13 Jbeta reverse primers.

Receptor libraries were prepared by the immunoSEQ multiplex PCR assay. To provide template for TCR sequencing, every sample had RNA extracted and reverse transcribed into cDNA. First-strand cDNA was synthesized with SuperScript III using a 2:1 mix of oligo-dT and random hexamers. A synthetic immune receptor repertoire was used to gauge amplification bias, and whatever bias remained was removed computationally. The study's processing was this. After raw reads were preprocessed to remove errors, the CDR3 was defined following IMGT conventions as running from the conserved cysteine to phenylalanine. Clonality was calculated as 1 minus Shannon entropy normalized by log2 of the number of productive unique TCRs. Whether each scalp clone was CD4 or CD8 was inferred by checking scalp TCRbeta sequences against the CD4 and CD8 repertoires from sorted blood. This is the immuneACCESS table as TCRdb keeps it, with only in-frame sequences that have V and J called. A part of the clones is gone; compared with another copy, unresolved V genes explain less than half, and the rest is unexplained. That table supplies the V and J calls and clone size; D and trimming were determined from the DNA. For this sample the table gives around 200,000 clones, of which around 63% were detected only once. The top ten constitute 1.5% to 2% of the sample.

The paper's findings and limits, for the study overall: Lesional scalp, especially in alopecia totalis/universalis, showed higher clonality and more expanded CD8+ clones than normal scalp, suggesting antigenic drive. Shared TCR sequences between patients were less evident than in mice, which may be partly attributable to HLA diversity in the patient population. Scalp TCR repertoire analysis is complicated because resident alphabeta T cells in normal human skin are also sequenced, whereas mouse skin is dominated by gammadelta T cells.

V and J are truncated by 1 base and 5 bases respectively, leaving an intervening sequence of 8 bases. The CDR3 spans 13 residues, from the cysteine through the phenylalanine. Of all the DNA, just the CDR3 is kept, 39 bases in frame from base 1. CDR1 and CDR2, looked up from the germline V gene, are SGHTA and FQGNSA. Concerning this clone: Its antigen is not yet known. The sample holds no much larger clone one base away, and base qualities are not on file. The same CDR3 arises from other DNA sequences in this sample as well.

This specimen's time point label, per the study, means: baseline before oral tofacitinib. Peripheral blood and lesional scalp punch biopsies were obtained from patients with alopecia areata. PBMCs were isolated by density centrifugation and stained for CD3, CD4 and CD8, after which CD4+ and CD8+ T cells were sorted on a FACSAria. The chain couples TRBV7-2 to TRBJ2-5; TRBD1 is a possible D gene, resting on 6 matching bases. The TCR sequence derives from a human donor with alopecia areata. The starting material was CD4+ T cells sorted from blood, obtained at week 0. CDR3 protein: CASSLVGAETQYF. The DNA sequence reads TGTGCCAGCAGCTTAGTGGGGGCGGAGACCCAGTACTTC.